This T cell receptor (beta chain) was identified during a study of tumor and adjacent non-tumor tissue in lung cancer. Study information: On average, productive TCRbeta reads reached about 4.4 million per sample.

Study-level points and caveats: Normal lung showed higher cumulative top 100 clone frequency than tumor.

TCRbeta libraries were built with three rounds of nested PCR, modified from ARM-PCR. Via MiXCR, TCRdb re-called the multiplex PCR reads, giving one row per CDR3 protein. The sample holds some 93,000 distinct CDR3 sequences; less than 75% are singletons and the top ten take around 17%. This clonotype was observed at least ten times. Its specificity is not known. The CDR3 length is 14 residues. V dropped 0 bases and J dropped 5 bases, with 8 bases sitting between them. CDR1 and CDR2 (germline): MNHEY, SVGAGI. No cell sorting was done before RNA was extracted from the tissue. The chain couples TRBV6-5 to TRBJ2-1; D call uncertain. The receptor's source is a man aged 60 to 69 with non-small cell lung cancer. The sequenced material came from lung tumor tissue. The CDR3 nucleotides are TGTGCCAGCAGTTACTCGATTGGGGACAATGAGCAGTTCTTC. It codes for CASSYSIGDNEQFF.